The present T cell receptor (beta chain) was sequenced within a study of blood T cell repertoires in COVID-19. Background on the study: Spain, Italy and the United States supplied samples that represented acute and convalescent COVID-19. T cells, B-cell-depleted T cells, or PBMCs supplied cDNA or gDNA.

In the original analysis: Estimation of nucleated cell counts was performed using reference gene primer amplification. Assay used: immunoSEQ multiplex PCR; TCRdb lists only in-frame clones, some missing. V and J calls and clone size come straight from that table; D and trimming were deduced from the DNA. The sample includes about half a million clones, approximately 83% of them seen just once. There are 15 residues in the CDR3. Germline V gene data show CDR1 as WNHNN and CDR2 as SYGVQD (reference sequence). J was trimmed by 6 bases and V by 0 bases; bases with no gene match: 4. This receptor was taken from a human donor in a cohort sampled during active COVID-19. The rearrangement links TRBV10-1 to TRBJ2-1; 8 nucleotides line up with TRBD1. Material: peripheral blood. CDR3 loop: CASSESGTGINEQFF. CDR3 DNA: TGCGCCAGCAGTGAGTCGGGGACAGGTATCAATGAGCAGTTCTTC.